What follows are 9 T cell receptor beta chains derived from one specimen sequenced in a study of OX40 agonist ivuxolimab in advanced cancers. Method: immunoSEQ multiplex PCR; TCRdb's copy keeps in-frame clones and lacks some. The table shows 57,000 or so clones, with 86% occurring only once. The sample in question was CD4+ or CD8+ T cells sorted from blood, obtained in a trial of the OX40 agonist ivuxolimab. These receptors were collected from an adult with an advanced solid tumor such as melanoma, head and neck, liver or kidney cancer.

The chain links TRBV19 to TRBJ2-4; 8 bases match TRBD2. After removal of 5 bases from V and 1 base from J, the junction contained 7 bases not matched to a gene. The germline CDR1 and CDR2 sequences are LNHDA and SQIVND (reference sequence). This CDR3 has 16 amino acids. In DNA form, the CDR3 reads TGTGCCAGTAGTCGAGTTGGACTAGCCGCCAAAAACATTCAGTACTTC. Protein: CASSRVGLAAKNIQYF.

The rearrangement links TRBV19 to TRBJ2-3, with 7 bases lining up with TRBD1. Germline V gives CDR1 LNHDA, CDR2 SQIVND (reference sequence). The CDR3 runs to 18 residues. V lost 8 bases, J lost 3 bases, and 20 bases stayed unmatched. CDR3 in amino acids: CASRKSRIQGVVTDTQYF. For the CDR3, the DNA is TGTGCCAGTCGGAAATCCCGAATTCAGGGGGTAGTTACAGATACGCAGTATTTT.

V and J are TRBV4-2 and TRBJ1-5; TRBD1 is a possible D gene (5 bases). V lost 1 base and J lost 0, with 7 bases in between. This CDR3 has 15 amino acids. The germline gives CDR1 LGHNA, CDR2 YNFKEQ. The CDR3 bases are TGTGCCAGCAGCCAAGTCAGGGATAGCAATCAGCCCCAGCATTTT. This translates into CASSQVRDSNQPQHF.

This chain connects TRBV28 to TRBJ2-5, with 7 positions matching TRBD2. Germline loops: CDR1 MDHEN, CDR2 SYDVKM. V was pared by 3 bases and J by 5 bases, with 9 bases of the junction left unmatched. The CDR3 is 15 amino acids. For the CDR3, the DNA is TGTGCCAGCAGTTTTAACCTAGCGGCACGGGAGACCCAGTACTTC. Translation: CASSFNLAARETQYF.

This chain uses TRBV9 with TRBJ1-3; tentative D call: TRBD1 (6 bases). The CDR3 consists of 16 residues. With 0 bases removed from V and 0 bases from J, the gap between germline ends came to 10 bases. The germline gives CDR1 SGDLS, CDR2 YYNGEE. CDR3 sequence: CASSVEGQYSGNTIYF. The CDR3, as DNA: TGTGCCAGCAGCGTAGAAGGACAGTACTCTGGAAACACCATATATTTT.

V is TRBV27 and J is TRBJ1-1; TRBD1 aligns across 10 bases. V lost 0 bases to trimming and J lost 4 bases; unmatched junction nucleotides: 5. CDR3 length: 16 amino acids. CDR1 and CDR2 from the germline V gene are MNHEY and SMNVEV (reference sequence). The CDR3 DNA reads TGTGCCAGCAGTTTATCGGGGACAGGGGTGAGCACTGAAGCTTTCTTT. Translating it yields CASSLSGTGVSTEAFF.

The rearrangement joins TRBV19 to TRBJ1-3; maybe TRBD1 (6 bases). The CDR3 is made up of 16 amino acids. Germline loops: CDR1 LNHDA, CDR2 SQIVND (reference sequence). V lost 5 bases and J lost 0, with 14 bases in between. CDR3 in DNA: TGTGCCAGTAGTTGGGTCGGGGGCAGCTCTGGAAACACCATATATTTT. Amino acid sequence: CASSWVGGSSGNTIYF.

CDR3 nucleotide sequence: TGTGCCAGTCCTAACCCGGGGGATCAGCCCCAGCATTTT. Its protein product is CASPNPGDQPQHF. V and J are TRBV6-4 and TRBJ1-5, with D possibly TRBD1 on 5 matching bases. CDR1 and CDR2 (germline): MRHNA, SNTAGT. The CDR3 is made up of 13 amino acids. V shed 9 bases and J shed 5 bases, with 14 bases lying between them.

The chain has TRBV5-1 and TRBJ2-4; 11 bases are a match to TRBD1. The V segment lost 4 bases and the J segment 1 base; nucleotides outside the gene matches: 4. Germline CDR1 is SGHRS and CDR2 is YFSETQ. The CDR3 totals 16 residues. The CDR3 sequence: CASSPGQGAAKNIQYF. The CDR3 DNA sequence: TGCGCCAGCAGCCCCGGACAGGGGGCCGCCAAAAACATTCAGTACTTC.